The next 20 T cell receptor beta chains were all read from a single sample in a study of blood T cell repertoires in COVID-19. Profiled with immunoSEQ multiplex PCR; TCRdb holds only in-frame clones, not every one. The sample lists about 170,000 clones; 85% to 90% were seen once. The sample consisted of peripheral blood. The receptors come from a young man with active or convalescent COVID-19.

The chain employs TRBV6-5 and TRBJ2-3, with D possibly TRBD1 on 6 matching bases. Trimming pared 2 bases from V and 5 bases from J, leaving 14 bases between. Germline assignment: CDR1 MNHEY and CDR2 SVGAGI. The CDR3 is 15 amino acids. The CDR3 nucleotides are TGTGCCAGCAGTTACCAACAGGGCCGGGGAGATACGCAGTATTTT. Protein sequence: CASSYQQGRGDTQYF.

This chain uses TRBV10-3 with TRBJ2-1; a possible D gene is TRBD2 (5 bases). Trimming shortened V by 0 bases and J by 1 base, and 19 bases separated the two germline ends. Germline values: CDR1 ENHRY, CDR2 SYGVKD. CDR3 length equals 19 residues. The CDR3 here is CAISESDSFISESYNEQFF. Written as DNA, the CDR3 is TGTGCCATCAGTGAGTCGGACTCGTTTATTTCAGAGTCCTACAATGAGCAGTTCTTC.

This sequence joins TRBV19 and TRBJ1-1; maybe TRBD1 (6 bases). Germline-derived CDR1 and CDR2 are LNHDA and SQIVND (reference sequence). Trimming took off 6 bases at V and 5 bases at J, with 19 bases between the two ends. The CDR3 loop spans 15 amino acids. In DNA, the CDR3 is TGTGCCAGTAGCCCGATTTGGGGGCGAGTTACTGAAGCTTTCTTT. It specifies CASSPIWGRVTEAFF. Drawing the rest from reference TRBV19 and TRBJ1-1, the complete variable domain is DGGITQSPKYLFRKEGQNVTLSCEQNLNHDAMYWYRQDPGQGLRLIYYSQIVNDFQKGDIAEGYSVSREKKESFPLTVTSAQKNPTAFYLCASSPIWGRVTEAFFGQGTRLTVV.

The chain recombines TRBV6-4 with TRBJ2-1; TRBD2 matches at 7 bases. With V trimmed by 0 bases and J by 5 bases, 7 bases remained unmatched. Germline CDR1 is MRHNA and CDR2 is SNTAGT. The CDR3 loop spans 16 amino acids. This CDR3 reads CASSDSVAGPHNEQFF. CDR3 sequence (DNA): TGTGCCAGCAGTGACTCTGTAGCGGGTCCCCACAATGAGCAGTTCTTC.

The chain has TRBV4-2 and TRBJ2-1; 8 positions agree with TRBD2. V lost 0 bases, J lost 4 bases, and 8 bases stayed unmatched. Germline assignment: CDR1 LGHNA and CDR2 YNFKEQ. The CDR3 runs 17 residues. Here the CDR3 DNA reads TGTGCCAGCAGCCAAGACGGCACTAGCGGAGTATACAATGAGCAGTTCTTC. Amino acids: CASSQDGTSGVYNEQFF.

This chain links TRBV5-6 with TRBJ1-2; D unclear. Germline-derived CDR1 and CDR2 are SGHDT and YYEEEE. Trimming took 4 bases from V and 10 from J, leaving 29 bases between them. The CDR3 loop spans 17 amino acids. Here the CDR3 DNA reads TGTGCCAGCAGCCTACTTGGCGAGACTGGAAGCAGACCCGACTACACCTTC. As protein: CASSLLGETGSRPDYTF.

The V gene is TRBV30, the J gene TRBJ2-1; the D gene is possibly TRBD1 (6 bases). Trimming pared 3 bases from V and 6 bases from J, leaving 15 bases between. CDR3 length: 14 residues. Germline CDR1 GTSNPN, CDR2 SVGIG (reference sequence). CDR3 coding DNA: TGTGCCTGGAGCGAGACAGGCCCAGTCAATGAGCAGTTCTTC. It translates to CAWSETGPVNEQFF.

The CDR3 sequence: CASSLGGTGTSGTTYEQYF. DNA for the CDR3: TGCGCCAGCAGCTTGGGGGGGACCGGGACTAGCGGTACAACCTACGAGCAGTACTTC. The V call is TRBV5-1, the J call TRBJ2-7, with 11 positions matching TRBD2. V shed 0 bases, J shed 2 bases, and the junction held 13 bases outside the gene matches. The CDR3 extends over 19 amino acids. CDR1 and CDR2 (germline): SGHRS, YFSETQ.

V gene TRBV15 combines with J gene TRBJ2-1; TRBD2 matches at 8 bases. V gave up 3 bases and J gave up 2 bases; unmatched junction bases: 12. The CDR3 loop spans 18 amino acids. Germline assignment: CDR1 LNHNV and CDR2 YYDKDF (reference sequence). The CDR3 nucleotides read TGTGCCACCAGCAGGGGCGTTCGCGGGGGGAAGACCTACAATGAGCAGTTCTTC. It specifies CATSRGVRGGKTYNEQFF.

This rearrangement joins TRBV11-2 to TRBJ2-2; 8 positions match TRBD1. Germline V gene sequence: CDR1 SGHAT, CDR2 FQNNGV. The CDR3 extends over 17 amino acids. After removal of 5 bases from V and 5 bases from J, the junction contained 13 bases not matched to a gene. The CDR3 sequence is CASSVTWQGARTGELFF. CDR3 nucleotides: TGTGCCAGCAGCGTGACATGGCAGGGGGCCCGGACCGGGGAGCTGTTTTTT. Variable domain in full (rest from reference TRBV11-2 and TRBJ2-2): EAGVAQSPRYKIIEKRQSVAFWCNPISGHATLYWYQQILGQGPKLLIQFQNNGVVDDSQLPKDRFSAERLKGVDSTLKIQPAKLEDSAVYLCASSVTWQGARTGELFFGEGSRLTVL.

The CDR3 DNA sequence: TGTGCCAGCAGTCGACAGGGCAATCAGCCCCAGCATTTT. Translation gives CASSRQGNQPQHF. The chain joins TRBV2 to TRBJ1-5; D might be TRBD1 (6 bases). Per the germline V gene, CDR1 is SNHLY and CDR2 is FYNNEI. The CDR3 contains 13 residues. The ends were cut back, 5 bases at V and 2 bases at J, with 7 bases in the middle.

The genes are TRBV27 and TRBJ2-7, with unresolved D. Germline lookup yields CDR1 MNHEY and CDR2 SMNVEV (reference sequence). The CDR3 runs to 13 residues. The V gene lost 3 bases and the J gene lost 5 bases, with 11 bases spanning the gap. CDR3 residues: CASSFSRNDEQYF. In nucleotides, the CDR3 is TGTGCCAGCAGTTTTTCCAGAAACGACGAGCAGTACTTC.

This clone was detected only once. V usage is TRBV6-2 or TRBV6-3 and J usage is TRBJ1-5; TRBD1 matches 7 bases. The J segment lost 6 bases and the V segment lost 0 bases, leaving 5 bases of the junction unmatched. Germline values: CDR1 MNHEY, CDR2 SVGEGT. The CDR3 has 15 residues. CDR3 DNA: TGTGCCAGCAGTTACTCGACAGGGCTAAGTCAGCCCCAGCATTTT. Its protein is CASSYSTGLSQPQHF.

The CDR3 here is CASMDRRRDYGYTF. The CDR3 coding sequence is TGTGCCAGCATGGACAGGAGGCGTGACTATGGCTACACCTTC. V gene TRBV11-2 combines with J gene TRBJ1-2; 7 bases are shared with TRBD1. The junction had 8 bases not matched to a gene; V was cut back by 7 bases and J by 3 bases. The germline V gene has CDR1 SGHAT and CDR2 FQNNGV. The CDR3 totals 14 residues.

This clone was observed a handful of times. The chain combines TRBV19 with TRBJ2-2; TRBD2 matches at 8 bases. Trimming removed 5 bases from V and 6 bases from J; junction bases left unmatched: 5. Germline V gene lookup returns CDR1 LNHDA and CDR2 SQIVND (reference sequence). CDR3 length: 14 amino acids. CDR3 nucleotides: TGTGCCAGTAGTCCCAGCGGGAGTTCCGGGGAGCTGTTTTTT. Translated: CASSPSGSSGELFF. The full variable domain, with the rest looked up from reference TRBV19 and TRBJ2-2, is DGGITQSPKYLFRKEGQNVTLSCEQNLNHDAMYWYRQDPGQGLRLIYYSQIVNDFQKGDIAEGYSVSREKKESFPLTVTSAQKNPTAFYLCASSPSGSSGELFFGEGSRLTVL.

The genes are TRBV18 and TRBJ1-4; D gene ambiguous. Germline-derived CDR1 and CDR2 are KGHSH and LQKENI. This CDR3 contains 11 residues. V lost 4 bases to trimming and J lost 8 bases, with 5 bases between them. CDR3 nucleotides: TGTGCCAGCTCACGAGGGGAAAAACTGTTTTTT. Translated: CASSRGEKLFF. Full variable domain (outside the CDR3, taken from reference TRBV18 and TRBJ1-4): NAGVMQNPRHLVRRRGQEARLRCSPMKGHSHVYWYRQLPEEGLKFMVYLQKENIIDESGMPKERFSAEFPKEGPSILRIQQVVRGDSAAYFCASSRGEKLFFGSGTQLSVL.

As concerns this clone: Other DNA sequences in the sample encode the same CDR3. This rearrangement joins TRBV11-2 to TRBJ2-2; 7 bases line up with TRBD1. The CDR3 has 14 residues. Per germline, CDR1 SGHAT and CDR2 FQNNGV. V gave up 4 bases and J gave up 7 bases; unmatched junction bases: 6. Written as DNA, the CDR3 is TGTGCCAGCAGCTACAGGGGATGGGTCGGGGAGCTGTTTTTT. It translates to CASSYRGWVGELFF.

As DNA, the CDR3 is TGTGCCAGCAGCTTAAGGGGACTAGCATTTGCCGGGGAGCTGTTTTTT. Residues: CASSLRGLAFAGELFF. This chain connects TRBV13 to TRBJ2-2, with 9 nucleotides matching TRBD2. Germline loops: CDR1 PRHDT, CDR2 FYEKMQ (reference sequence). The CDR3 extends over 16 amino acids. V lost 2 bases and J lost 6; bases outside the gene matches: 7.

The chain carries TRBV4-2 and TRBJ1-4; D possibly corresponds to TRBD1 (6 bases). Germline CDR1 and CDR2: LGHNA and YNFKEQ. The CDR3 consists of 14 residues. V lost 1 base to trimming and J lost 8 bases, with 11 bases between them. The CDR3 protein is CASSQVGATEKLFF. The CDR3 DNA follows: TGTGCCAGCAGCCAAGTGGGGGCGACGGAAAAACTGTTTTTT.

This chain links TRBV7-2 with TRBJ2-3, with 9 positions matching TRBD2. Germline-derived CDR1 and CDR2 are SGHTA and FQGNSA. V lost 2 bases and J lost 3; bases outside the gene matches: 6. CDR3 length equals 16 residues. The CDR3 is CASSLYSSGATDTQYF. The CDR3 DNA follows: TGTGCCAGCAGCTTATATTCTAGCGGGGCGACAGATACGCAGTATTTT.